Below, 12 T cell receptor beta chains from the same sample are listed, as sequenced in a study of CD4+ T cells in melanoma. TCRdb keeps only in-frame clones here, not all; method: immunoSEQ multiplex PCR. The sample has under 10,000 clones, about 78% seen once. The sample taken for sequencing was tumor tissue. The receptor set was obtained from a human donor with melanoma.

V and J are TRBV5-5 and TRBJ1-3; no clear D gene. The germline gives CDR1 SGHKS, CDR2 YYEKEE (reference sequence). V was trimmed by 2 bases and J by 6 bases, leaving 15 bases between them. The CDR3 is made up of 15 amino acids. The CDR3 here is CASSLTWADLNTIYF. The CDR3, as DNA: TGTGCCAGCAGCTTAACTTGGGCCGACCTAAACACCATATATTTT.

The chain is built from TRBV2 and TRBJ1-4; weak D call: TRBD1 (5 bases). The CDR3 contains 15 residues. V shed 6 bases and J shed 5 bases, with 16 bases lying between them. The V gene's germline CDR1 is SNHLY and CDR2 FYNNEI. The CDR3 is CASRAGGGKNEKLFF. The CDR3 coding sequence is TGTGCCAGCAGGGCAGGCGGGGGTAAGAATGAAAAACTGTTTTTT.

This chain connects TRBV19 to TRBJ2-7; either TRBD1 or TRBD2 may supply D (5 bases each). The germline gives CDR1 LNHDA, CDR2 SQIVND (reference sequence). Trimming left V 5 bases short and J 6 bases short, with 14 bases between. This CDR3 is 13 amino acids long. In DNA, the CDR3 is TGTGCCAGTAGTGGGGACGGGGAAGGCGAGCAGTACTTC. It encodes CASSGDGEGEQYF.

Only a few counts were recorded for this clone. This rearrangement joins TRBV7-8 to TRBJ2-4; D unresolved. From germline, CDR1 is SGHVS and CDR2 FQNEAQ. This CDR3 is built from 18 residues. V lost 5 bases to trimming and J lost 11 bases, with 31 bases between them. The CDR3 bases are TGTGCCAGCAGCCCCCGACCCCTCTCGACGGGCCGAGACGACGTTCAGTACTTC. Protein: CASSPRPLSTGRDDVQYF.

The rearrangement uses TRBV5-5 and TRBJ1-1; D possibly corresponds to TRBD1 (5 bases). The CDR3 spans 13 residues. V dropped 5 bases and J dropped 6 bases, with 14 bases sitting between them. Germline V CDR1 and CDR2: SGHKS, YYEKEE (reference sequence). The CDR3 loop is CASRIPTDPEAFF. The CDR3 nucleotides read TGTGCCAGCAGGATTCCGACAGACCCTGAAGCTTTCTTT. The full variable domain, rest sourced from reference TRBV5-5 and TRBJ1-1, is DAGVTQSPTHLIKTRGQQVTLRCSPISGHKSVSWYQQVLGQGPQFIFQYYEKEERGRGNFPDRFSARQFPNYSSELNVNALLLGDSALYLCASRIPTDPEAFFGQGTRLTVV.

The chain carries TRBV4-2 and TRBJ1-2; 7 bases agree with TRBD1. Germline V gene sequence: CDR1 LGHNA, CDR2 YNFKEQ. There are 17 residues in the CDR3. With V trimmed by 1 base and J by 3 bases, 11 bases remained unmatched. CDR3 DNA sequence: TGTGCCAGCAGCCAAGCGGCGGACCGACAGGGATACTATGGCTACACCTTC. Protein sequence: CASSQAADRQGYYGYTF.

The rearrangement links TRBV9 to TRBJ1-1; D not resolved. In germline, CDR1 is SGDLS, CDR2 YYNGEE. This CDR3 contains 14 residues. Trimming pared 4 bases from V and 6 bases from J, leaving 16 bases between. CDR3 residues: CASSNRAENSEAFF. CDR3 nucleotide sequence: TGTGCCAGCAGCAATCGAGCAGAAAATTCTGAAGCTTTCTTT.

The chain carries TRBV19 and TRBJ2-2; TRBD2 matches at 7 bases. Germline-derived CDR1 and CDR2 are LNHDA and SQIVND (reference sequence). The CDR3 sequence is 15 residues long. V trimming: 3 bases; J trimming: 4 bases; junction bases outside the gene matches: 5. CDR3 coding DNA: TGTGCCAGTAGTATCAATCTAGCGGCCACCGGGGAGCTGTTTTTT. This encodes CASSINLAATGELFF.

The chain carries TRBV10-1 and TRBJ2-3; D may be TRBD2 (6 bases). V was shortened by 3 bases and J by 2 bases, with 15 bases between the two germline ends. CDR3 length: 16 residues. Germline CDR1 reads WNHNN; CDR2 reads SYGVQD (reference sequence). The chain's CDR3 is CASSDFGGDYTDTQYF. In nucleotides, the CDR3 is TGCGCCAGCAGTGACTTTGGCGGGGATTACACAGATACGCAGTATTTT.

This clone is medium-sized by share. The J gene is TRBJ2-2, the V gene TRBV5-5; D is ambiguous. The CDR3 is made up of 16 amino acids. V was pared by 4 bases and J by 0 bases, with 13 bases between. Germline CDR1 and CDR2: SGHKS and YYEKEE (reference sequence). CDR3 protein: CASSPFGGTNTGELFF. The CDR3 nucleotides are TGTGCCAGCAGCCCCTTCGGTGGGACGAACACCGGGGAGCTGTTTTTT.

J is TRBJ1-5 and V is TRBV7-2; D may be TRBD1 (5 bases). CDR3 length: 15 amino acids. The germline gives CDR1 SGHTA, CDR2 FQGNSA. Trimming removed 5 bases at V and 0 bases at J, with 11 bases between. CDR3 DNA: TGTGCCAGCAGCGAGGGGACCCATAGCAATCAGCCCCAGCATTTT. Translated, it gives CASSEGTHSNQPQHF.

This chain links TRBV18 with TRBJ1-1; no definite D call. CDR3 length: 13 residues. Germline CDR1 KGHSH, CDR2 LQKENI. V lost 3 bases to trimming and J lost 4 bases, with 9 bases between them. The CDR3 coding sequence is TGTGCCAGCTCACCGGTGGGATCCACTGAAGCTTTCTTT. Its protein is CASSPVGSTEAFF.